Sequencing of this T cell receptor beta chain was carried out in a study of blood T cell repertoires in COVID-19. With V trimmed by 1 base and J by 1 base, 4 bases remained unmatched. Per germline, CDR1 MGHRA and CDR2 YSYEKL. The CDR3 spans 16 residues. Study processing details: Nucleated cell counts were estimated from reference gene primer amplification. Profiling relied on immunoSEQ multiplex PCR, and the TCRdb table lists in-frame clones only, not all of them. V, J and clone size derive from that table, while D and trimming were established from the DNA sequence. The sample lists 350,000 to 550,000 clones, around 89% occurring once.

Material for sequencing was peripheral blood. This chain links TRBV4-1 with TRBJ2-1, with TRBD1 matching over 7 bases. This TCR came from a woman aged 25 to 39 with acute or convalescent COVID-19. CDR3 bases: TGCGCCAGCAGCCAAGCACCGACAGGGTCCTACAATGAGCAGTTCTTC. It is translated as CASSQAPTGSYNEQFF.